The rows below give T cell receptor beta chains drawn from one sample of a study of T cells in Graves' hyperthyroidism and ophthalmopathy. TCRdb reanalysed the multiplex PCR reads using MiXCR and keeps one entry per CDR3 protein. In the table there are a few hundred thousand distinct CDR3 sequences, roughly 14% of which are singletons. The sample consisted of blood. Receptors originate from a middle-aged woman with Graves' hyperthyroidism that later progressed to Graves' ophthalmopathy. Each CDR3 is given with its conserved first and last residue. The D gene is left open where the match is weak. The size entry is marked missing in some rows and otherwise reads once, few, many or a size class.

v_gene: TRBV19
len: 15
d_gene: -
j_gene: TRBJ1-2
abundance: many
CDR3aa: CASKREQGRNYGYTF
CDR3nt: TGTGCCAGTAAGCGCGAGCAGGGGCGAAACTATGGCTACACCTTC

v_gene: TRBV6-1
len: 11
d_gene: -
j_gene: TRBJ1-2
abundance: few
CDR3aa: CASSASYGYTF
CDR3nt: TGTGCCAGCAGCGCCAGCTATGGCTACACCTTC

v_gene: TRBV5-8
len: 13
d_gene: TRBD1
j_gene: TRBJ2-5
abundance: many
CDR3aa: CASSRDRGETQYF
CDR3nt: TGTGCCAGCAGCCGGGACAGGGGAGAGACCCAGTACTTC

v_gene: TRBV6-2/TRBV6-3
len: 14
d_gene: -
j_gene: TRBJ2-1
abundance: -
CDR3aa: CASSYSGFTNEQFF
CDR3nt: TGTGCCAGCAGTTACTCGGGCTTTACTAATGAGCAGTTCTTC

v_gene: TRBV4-1
len: 16
d_gene: -
j_gene: TRBJ1-1
abundance: few
CDR3aa: CASSQDGAGMRTEAFF
CDR3nt: TGCGCCAGCAGCCAAGATGGGGCAGGGATGAGAACTGAAGCTTTCTTT

v_gene: TRBV3-1
len: 15
d_gene: TRBD1
j_gene: TRBJ1-1
abundance: many
CDR3aa: CASSQNLGGNTEAFF
CDR3nt: TGTGCCAGCAGCCAAAACCTAGGGGGCAACACTGAAGCTTTCTTT

v_gene: TRBV10-2
len: 14
d_gene: -
j_gene: TRBJ1-3
abundance: few
CDR3aa: CASSEGRSGNTIYF
CDR3nt: TGCGCCAGCAGTGAGGGGAGGTCTGGAAACACCATATATTTT

v_gene: TRBV19
len: 15
d_gene: -
j_gene: TRBJ1-5
abundance: many
CDR3aa: CASSITIPSGQPQHF
CDR3nt: TGTGCCAGTAGTATCACGATCCCTTCGGGTCAGCCCCAGCATTTT

v_gene: TRBV6-5
len: 14
d_gene: -
j_gene: TRBJ2-5
abundance: many
CDR3aa: CASSYSIWRETQYF
CDR3nt: TGTGCCAGCAGTTACTCGATCTGGAGGGAGACCCAGTACTTC

v_gene: TRBV3-1
len: 14
d_gene: -
j_gene: TRBJ2-5
abundance: many
CDR3aa: CASTRSVVQETQYF
CDR3nt: TGTGCCAGCACGCGCTCAGTGGTACAAGAGACCCAGTACTTC

v_gene: TRBV29-1
len: 13
d_gene: -
j_gene: TRBJ2-7
abundance: many
CDR3aa: CSVSGFPSYEQYF
CDR3nt: TGCAGCGTTAGCGGTTTTCCCTCCTACGAGCAGTACTTC

v_gene: TRBV6-1
len: 15
d_gene: TRBD2
j_gene: TRBJ2-2
abundance: many
CDR3aa: CASTHGLANTGELFF
CDR3nt: TGTGCCAGCACCCATGGACTAGCGAACACCGGGGAGCTGTTTTTT

v_gene: TRBV6-2/TRBV6-3
len: 14
d_gene: TRBD1
j_gene: TRBJ1-5
abundance: many
CDR3aa: CASSYSTGVQPQHF
CDR3nt: TGTGCCAGCAGTTACTCGACAGGGGTCCAGCCCCAGCATTTT

v_gene: TRBV30
len: 15
d_gene: TRBD1
j_gene: TRBJ2-3
abundance: many
CDR3aa: CAWSVLGTVADTQYF
CDR3nt: TGTGCCTGGAGTGTACTCGGGACAGTGGCAGATACGCAGTATTTT

v_gene: TRBV12-3/TRBV12-4
len: 14
d_gene: -
j_gene: TRBJ2-3
abundance: many
CDR3aa: CASSLTLTQDTQYF
CDR3nt: TGTGCCAGCAGTTTAACCCTCACCCAGGATACGCAGTATTTT

v_gene: TRBV27
len: 14
d_gene: TRBD2
j_gene: TRBJ2-1
abundance: many
CDR3aa: CASRAGLAANEQFF
CDR3nt: TGTGCCAGCAGGGCGGGACTAGCGGCAAATGAGCAGTTCTTC

v_gene: TRBV19
len: 16
d_gene: -
j_gene: TRBJ1-4
abundance: many
CDR3aa: CASSMEVAATNEKLFF
CDR3nt: TGTGCCAGTAGTATGGAGGTCGCCGCAACTAATGAAAAACTGTTTTTT

v_gene: TRBV29-1
len: 15
d_gene: -
j_gene: TRBJ2-2
abundance: -
CDR3aa: CSVESDGTNTGELFF
CDR3nt: TGCAGCGTCGAGAGTGACGGAACGAACACCGGGGAGCTGTTTTTT

v_gene: TRBV2
len: 12
d_gene: -
j_gene: TRBJ2-7
abundance: many
CDR3aa: CASRVTRDEQYF
CDR3nt: TGTGCCAGCAGGGTTACCCGAGACGAGCAGTACTTC